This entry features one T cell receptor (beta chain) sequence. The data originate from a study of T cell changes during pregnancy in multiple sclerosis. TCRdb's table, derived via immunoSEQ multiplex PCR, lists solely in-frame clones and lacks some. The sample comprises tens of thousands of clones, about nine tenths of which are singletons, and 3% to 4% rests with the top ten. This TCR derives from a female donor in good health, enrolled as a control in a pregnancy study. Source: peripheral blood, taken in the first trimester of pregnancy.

The CDR3 loop reads CASNGRRGGSNEQFF. The CDR3 DNA sequence: TGTGCCAGCAACGGGCGGCGGGGGGGTTCCAATGAGCAGTTCTTC. This sequence joins TRBV7-2 and TRBJ2-1; 9 positions match TRBD2. The V and J ends lost 7 bases and 6 bases, in that order; junction bases with no gene match: 10. Germline V gene sequence: CDR1 SGHTA, CDR2 FQGNSA. The CDR3 covers 15 residues.